A selection of T cell receptor beta chains follows, all from one sample in a study of graft-versus-host responses after intestinal transplantation. Using immunoSEQ multiplex PCR, the repertoire was profiled, and TCRdb retains in-frame clones only, with some absent. The sample lists fewer than 20,000 clones, approximately 80% occurring once. The starting material was ileum tissue, obtained around 600 days after intestinal transplantation. Receptor source: a human patient who received an intestinal transplant, so some T cells may come from the graft donor. The CDR3 runs from the conserved cysteine through the conserved F or W. The order of the fields is D gene, J gene, clone size, V gene, CDR3 protein, CDR3 DNA. A D gene is named only where the DNA matches it firmly. The size entry is marked missing in some rows and otherwise reads once, few, many or a size class.

d_call: NA; j_call: TRBJ2-2; clone_size: NA; v_call: TRBV19; cdr3_aa: CASSIGRRNTGELFF; cdr3_nt: TGTGCCAGTAGTATAGGCAGGCGGAACACCGGGGAGCTGTTTTTT
d_call: NA; j_call: TRBJ1-1; clone_size: NA; v_call: TRBV18; cdr3_aa: CASSPLAITEAFF; cdr3_nt: TGTGCCAGCTCACCCCTGGCGATCACTGAAGCTTTCTTT
d_call: TRBD2; j_call: TRBJ2-3; clone_size: NA; v_call: TRBV7-9; cdr3_aa: CASSLPSGLAVTDTQYF; cdr3_nt: TGTGCCAGCAGCTTACCATCGGGACTAGCGGTCACAGATACGCAGTATTTT
d_call: NA; j_call: TRBJ1-6; clone_size: NA; v_call: TRBV6-5; cdr3_aa: CASSRPASPLHF; cdr3_nt: TGTGCCAGCAGCAGGCCGGCTTCACCCCTCCACTTT
d_call: NA; j_call: TRBJ2-5; clone_size: NA; v_call: TRBV4-2; cdr3_aa: CASSQLSAATMGEQYF; cdr3_nt: TGTGCCAGCAGCCAATTAAGCGCGGCGACCATGGGGGAGCAGTACTTC
d_call: NA; j_call: TRBJ1-6; clone_size: NA; v_call: TRBV6-1; cdr3_aa: CASSVEQGWNSPLHF; cdr3_nt: TGTGCCAGCAGTGTTGAACAGGGCTGGAATTCACCCCTCCACTTT
d_call: NA; j_call: TRBJ1-1; clone_size: NA; v_call: TRBV4-1; cdr3_aa: CASSQVRGHTEAFF; cdr3_nt: TGCGCCAGCAGCCAAGTCAGGGGTCACACTGAAGCTTTCTTT
d_call: TRBD1; j_call: TRBJ1-5; clone_size: NA; v_call: TRBV27; cdr3_aa: CASSFRQGIQPQHF; cdr3_nt: TGTGCCAGCAGTTTCCGACAGGGGATCCAGCCCCAGCATTTT
d_call: NA; j_call: TRBJ2-7; clone_size: NA; v_call: TRBV7-8; cdr3_aa: CASSPRGGAFQPYEQYF; cdr3_nt: TGTGCCAGCAGCCCTCGAGGTGGAGCTTTTCAACCCTACGAGCAGTACTTC
d_call: NA; j_call: TRBJ2-5; clone_size: NA; v_call: TRBV2; cdr3_aa: CASRYTGAEETQYF; cdr3_nt: TGTGCCAGCAGGTATACGGGGGCGGAGGAGACCCAGTACTTC
d_call: TRBD1; j_call: TRBJ1-2; clone_size: once; v_call: TRBV5-4; cdr3_aa: CASSPEPGQGARGYTF; cdr3_nt: TGTGCCAGCAGCCCAGAACCGGGACAGGGGGCCAGGGGCTACACCTTC
d_call: NA; j_call: TRBJ2-2; clone_size: NA; v_call: TRBV7-9; cdr3_aa: CVGQNWDTGELFF; cdr3_nt: TGTGTCGGGCAGAATTGGGACACCGGGGAGCTGTTTTTT
d_call: TRBD1; j_call: TRBJ2-2; clone_size: NA; v_call: TRBV5-1; cdr3_aa: CASSLRQGSTGELFF; cdr3_nt: TGCGCCAGCAGCTTGAGACAGGGTAGCACCGGGGAGCTGTTTTTT
d_call: TRBD1; j_call: TRBJ1-6; clone_size: NA; v_call: TRBV19; cdr3_aa: CASSPQGYNSPLHF; cdr3_nt: TGTGCCAGTAGCCCACAGGGGTATAATTCACCCCTCCACTTT